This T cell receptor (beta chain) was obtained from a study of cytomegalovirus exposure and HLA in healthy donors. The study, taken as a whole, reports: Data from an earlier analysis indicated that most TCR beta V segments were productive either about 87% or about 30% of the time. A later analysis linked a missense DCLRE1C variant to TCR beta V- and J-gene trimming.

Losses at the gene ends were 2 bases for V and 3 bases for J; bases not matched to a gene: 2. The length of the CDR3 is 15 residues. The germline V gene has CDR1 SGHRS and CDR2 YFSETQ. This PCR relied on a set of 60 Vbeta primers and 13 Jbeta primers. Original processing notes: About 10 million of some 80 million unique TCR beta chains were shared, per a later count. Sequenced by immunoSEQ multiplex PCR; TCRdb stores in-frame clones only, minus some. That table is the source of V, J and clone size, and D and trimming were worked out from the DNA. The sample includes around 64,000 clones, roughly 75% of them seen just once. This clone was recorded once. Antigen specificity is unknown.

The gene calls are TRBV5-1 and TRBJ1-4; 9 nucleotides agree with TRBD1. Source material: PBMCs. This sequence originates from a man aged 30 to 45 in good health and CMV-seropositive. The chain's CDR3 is CASSFDRGSNEKLFF. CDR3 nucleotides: TGCGCCAGCAGCTTCGACAGGGGGTCTAATGAAAAACTGTTTTTT.